Presented here are 8 T cell receptor beta chains from one specimen sequenced in a study of blood T cell repertoires in COVID-19. Generated by immunoSEQ multiplex PCR, the TCRdb table keeps only in-frame clones and is missing some. The table shows over 140,000 clones, with more than 65% occurring only once. The specimen sequenced was peripheral blood. The receptors derive from a woman aged 55-70 years with acute or convalescent COVID-19.

This chain uses TRBV9 with TRBJ2-1; 9 bases fit TRBD2. CDR1 SGDLS and CDR2 YYNGEE come from the germline V gene. The CDR3 sequence is 15 residues long. V gave up 2 bases and J gave up 6 bases; unmatched junction bases: 6. In DNA form, the CDR3 reads TGTGCCAGCAGCGTTAGCGGGAGTCCCCTCAATGAGCAGTTCTTC. Its protein is CASSVSGSPLNEQFF. Based on the CDR3 plus reference TRBV9 and TRBJ2-1, the full variable domain is DSGVTQTPKHLITATGQRVTLRCSPRSGDLSVYWYQQSLDQGLQFLIQYYNGEERAKGNILERFSAQQFPDLHSELNLSSLELGDSALYFCASSVSGSPLNEQFFGPGTRLTVL.

J is TRBJ1-2 and V is TRBV27, with 10 bases that match TRBD1. The CDR3 is 13 amino acids. Unmatched junction bases numbered 1, after V lost 4 bases and J lost 5 bases. Germline V gene data show CDR1 as MNHEY and CDR2 as SMNVEV (reference sequence). The CDR3 DNA reads as TGTGCCAGCAGTTGGACAGGGGGGTATGGCTACACCTTC. It encodes CASSWTGGYGYTF.

This chain uses TRBV30 with TRBJ2-3; 9 bases align to TRBD2. This CDR3 comprises 16 residues. Looked up from germline, CDR1 is GTSNPN and CDR2 is SVGIG (reference sequence). The V segment lost 2 bases and the J segment 0 bases; nucleotides outside the gene matches: 6. The CDR3: CAWSTLAGTSTDTQYF. The CDR3 DNA reads TGTGCCTGGAGTACCCTAGCGGGAACTAGCACAGATACGCAGTATTTT.

V and J are TRBV24-1 and TRBJ1-2, with TRBD1 as a possible D gene (6 bases). CDR1 KGHDR and CDR2 SFDVKD come from the germline V gene. This CDR3 has 15 amino acids. The V gene lost 4 bases and the J gene lost 4 bases, with 15 bases spanning the gap. CDR3 nucleotides: TGTGCCACCAGTGACCCCGAACAGGGTAGCTATGGCTACACCTTC. It specifies CATSDPEQGSYGYTF.

The V gene is TRBV2, the J gene TRBJ1-1; no clear D. This CDR3 has 12 residues. Trimming removed 6 bases from V and 0 bases from J, with 5 bases in between. From germline, CDR1 is SNHLY and CDR2 FYNNEI. CDR3 sequence (DNA): TGTGCCAGCAGCCCAATGAACACTGAAGCTTTCTTT. Translation: CASSPMNTEAFF.

V gene TRBV19 combines with J gene TRBJ1-5; D might be TRBD1 (6 bases). The CDR3 runs to 13 residues. Per germline, CDR1 LNHDA and CDR2 SQIVND (reference sequence). V lost 7 bases and J lost 6, with 13 bases in between. The CDR3 DNA follows: TGTGCCAGTATATCAGGGGACGGTCAGCCCCAGCATTTT. This gives the protein CASISGDGQPQHF.

CDR3 residues: CASSPGGANTYEQYF. The CDR3 DNA reads TGTGCCAGCTCACCGGGGGGAGCGAACACCTACGAGCAGTACTTC. The rearrangement links TRBV18 to TRBJ2-7; TRBD2 is a possible D gene (6 bases). The CDR3 covers 15 residues. CDR1 is KGHSH, CDR2 LQKENI, per germline. V dropped 3 bases and J dropped 2 bases, with 14 bases sitting between them.

A single count supports this clone. The V and J genes are TRBV5-1 and TRBJ2-1; TRBD2 agrees at 9 bases. Germline loops: CDR1 SGHRS, CDR2 YFSETQ. This CDR3 region has 14 residues. Trimming at V came to 4 bases and at J to 7 bases, leaving 6 bases not matched to a gene. The CDR3 bases are TGCGCCAGCAGCCCCAGCGGGGGGCGGAATGAGCAGTTCTTC. Translated, it gives CASSPSGGRNEQFF.